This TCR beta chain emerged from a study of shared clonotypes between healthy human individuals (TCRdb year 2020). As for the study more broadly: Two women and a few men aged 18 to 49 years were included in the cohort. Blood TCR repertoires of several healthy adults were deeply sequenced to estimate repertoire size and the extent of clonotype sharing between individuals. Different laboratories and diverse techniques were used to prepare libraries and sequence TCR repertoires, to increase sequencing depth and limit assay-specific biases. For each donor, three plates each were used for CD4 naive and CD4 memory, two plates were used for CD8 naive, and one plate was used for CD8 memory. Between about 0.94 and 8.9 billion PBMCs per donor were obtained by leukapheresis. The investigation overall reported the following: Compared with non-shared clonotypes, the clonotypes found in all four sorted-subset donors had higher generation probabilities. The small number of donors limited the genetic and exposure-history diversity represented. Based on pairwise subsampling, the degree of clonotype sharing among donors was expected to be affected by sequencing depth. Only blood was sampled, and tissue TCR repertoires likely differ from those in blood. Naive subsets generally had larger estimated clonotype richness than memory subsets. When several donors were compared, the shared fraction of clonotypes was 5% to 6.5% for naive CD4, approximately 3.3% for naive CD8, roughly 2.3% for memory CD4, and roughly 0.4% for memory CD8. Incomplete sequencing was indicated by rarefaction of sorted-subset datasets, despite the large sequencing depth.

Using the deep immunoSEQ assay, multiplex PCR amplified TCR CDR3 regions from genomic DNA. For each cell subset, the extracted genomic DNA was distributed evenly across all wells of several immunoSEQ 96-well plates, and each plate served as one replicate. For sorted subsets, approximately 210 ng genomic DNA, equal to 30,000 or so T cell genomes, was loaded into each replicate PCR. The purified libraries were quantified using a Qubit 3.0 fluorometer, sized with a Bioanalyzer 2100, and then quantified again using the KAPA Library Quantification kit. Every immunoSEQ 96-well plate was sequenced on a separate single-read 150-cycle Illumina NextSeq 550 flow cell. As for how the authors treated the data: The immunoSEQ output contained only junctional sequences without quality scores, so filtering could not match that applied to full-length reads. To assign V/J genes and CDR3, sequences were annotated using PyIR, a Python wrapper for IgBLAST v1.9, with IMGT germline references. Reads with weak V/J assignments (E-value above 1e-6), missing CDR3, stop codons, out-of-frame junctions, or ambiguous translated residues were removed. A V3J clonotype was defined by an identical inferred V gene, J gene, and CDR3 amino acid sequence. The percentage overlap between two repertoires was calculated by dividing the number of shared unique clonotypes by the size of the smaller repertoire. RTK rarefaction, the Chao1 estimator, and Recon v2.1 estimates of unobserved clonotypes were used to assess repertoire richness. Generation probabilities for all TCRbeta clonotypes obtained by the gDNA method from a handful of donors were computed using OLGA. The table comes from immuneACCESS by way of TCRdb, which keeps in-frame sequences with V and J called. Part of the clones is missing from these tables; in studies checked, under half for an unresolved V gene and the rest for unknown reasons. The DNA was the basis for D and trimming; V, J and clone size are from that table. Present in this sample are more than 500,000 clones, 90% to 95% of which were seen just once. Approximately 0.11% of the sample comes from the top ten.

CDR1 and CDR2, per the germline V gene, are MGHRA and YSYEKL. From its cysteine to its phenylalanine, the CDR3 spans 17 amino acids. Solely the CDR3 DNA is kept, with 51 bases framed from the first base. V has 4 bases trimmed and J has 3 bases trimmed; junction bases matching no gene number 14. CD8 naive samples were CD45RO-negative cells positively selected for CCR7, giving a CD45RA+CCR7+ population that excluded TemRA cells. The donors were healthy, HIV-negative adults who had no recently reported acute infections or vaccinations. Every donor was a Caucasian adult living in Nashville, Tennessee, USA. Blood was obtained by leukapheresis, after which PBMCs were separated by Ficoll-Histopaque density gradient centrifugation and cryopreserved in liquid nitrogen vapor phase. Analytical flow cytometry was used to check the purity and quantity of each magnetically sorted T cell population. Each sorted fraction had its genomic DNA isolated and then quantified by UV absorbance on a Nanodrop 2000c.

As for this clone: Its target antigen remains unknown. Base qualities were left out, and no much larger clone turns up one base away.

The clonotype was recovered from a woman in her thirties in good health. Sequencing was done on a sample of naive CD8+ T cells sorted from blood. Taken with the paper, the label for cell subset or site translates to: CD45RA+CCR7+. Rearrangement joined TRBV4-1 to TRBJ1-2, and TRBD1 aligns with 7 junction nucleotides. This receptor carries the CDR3 CASSRATGTEDHYGYTF. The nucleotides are TGCGCCAGCAGCCGTGCGACCGGGACAGAAGATCACTATGGCTACACCTTC.